This record looks at one T cell receptor (beta chain) sequence and its context. This clonotype was counted between two and nine times. This clone's antigen is unknown. Base-call qualities are not available, and no considerably larger clone is one nucleotide away. TCRdb lists the instrument as Illumina NovaSeq 6000. TCR cDNA was synthesized by 5'RACE template switching, through which a universal primer site and unique molecular identifiers were introduced. cDNA synthesis was primed from both the TCR alpha and TCR beta constant segments. Library amplification involved two PCR steps, and the second step added sample barcodes and sequencing adapters. Libraries were sequenced on Illumina HiSeq 2500 (2x100 bp) or NovaSeq (2x150 bp). Concerning the study's data processing: Demultiplexing of reads and collapsing into UMI consensus sequences were performed with MIGEC, and V(D)J alignment was carried out with MiXCR. Vaccine-responding clonotypes were defined with edgeR using replicate PBMC samples, requiring FDR below 0.01 and a log2 fold change above 5 up to day 15. Each bulk clonotype was labeled CD4 or CD8 based on which sequenced repertoire, CD4 or CD8, contained the clonotype at higher abundance. TCRdb reran the public reads through fastp at Q25 and MiXCR, keeping productive beta chains. Rows with a matching CDR3 protein are joined into one entry that keeps the most common DNA and genes. These V and J calls originate from TCRdb's pipeline instead of the authors' own analysis. The sample table records about 210,000 distinct CDR3 sequences; 3% to 3.5% of these occur just once. The ten largest clones capture under 3.5% of the sample.

The sample's treatment or condition label, decoded: live attenuated yellow fever vaccine strain. A standard Ficoll-Paque protocol was used to isolate PBMCs from peripheral blood. CD4 and CD8 T-cell fractions were isolated with Dynabeads CD4 and CD8 positive selection kits. TriZol was used to extract RNA from bulk PBMCs, from CD4 and CD8 fractions, and from dextramer-positive and dextramer-negative fractions. Spanning cysteine to phenylalanine, the CDR3 consists of 11 amino acids. Only the CDR3 DNA stays, 33 bases, in frame from base 1. V loses 3 bases, J loses 8 bases, and the germline ends lie 7 bases apart. The data derive from a study of T cells after yellow fever vaccination (dated by TCRdb to the late 2010s). Some background on the complete study: The SMART-Seq v4 Ultra Low Input RNA kit was used to prepare libraries from fractions with low cell numbers. Bulk TCR alpha and beta repertoires were sequenced longitudinally to track T-cell clones before and after primary and booster YFV17D yellow fever vaccination. Two healthy male donors, one aged 18 to 30 and one aged 30 to 39 years, were included in the cohort. Blood samples were taken at several timepoints before and after primary and secondary immunization, and bulk PBMC replicates and cell subsets were isolated.

Overall study outcomes, separate from this receptor: Compared with the primary T-cell response, the secondary T-cell response was weaker but faster, peaking on day 5 rather than day 15. Because the study included only a couple of donors, the extent to which the findings can be generalized is limited. After the booster, most clones that had expanded after primary vaccination were detected again (around 97% of CD4 and more than 80% of CD8), suggesting broad maintenance of memory. A small fraction of clonotypes appeared in both the CD4 and CD8 compartments, likely as a result of convergent recombination. Computational filtering was needed because FACS-sorted repertoires could contain abundant contaminating clonotypes from the bulk population.

The V and J genes are TRBV12-3 or TRBV12-4 and TRBJ1-1, with no confident D gene call. This TCR came from a man aged 18-30 years who received the YFV17D yellow fever vaccine. The starting material was CD4+ T cells sorted from PBMCs, obtained 10 days after the yellow fever booster vaccination. The DNA sequence is given as TGTGCCAGCAGTTTGCTCAGGGAAGCTTTCTTT. It codes for CASSLLREAFF.